This TCR beta chain derives from a study of beta chain features in type 1 diabetes. Background on the study: The samples had roughly 110,000,000 sorted cells examined in all.

CDR1 MDHEN and CDR2 SYDVKM come from the germline V gene. The CDR3 is 13 amino acids. The V and J ends lost 4 bases and 7 bases respectively, with 11 bases between them. Sequencing targeted expressed TCRB transcripts, as all isolated RNA had been reverse transcribed. This table comes from immunoSEQ multiplex PCR, and its TCRdb copy is limited to in-frame clones, with some not included. The sample lists 300,000 to 400,000 clones; approximately 11% were seen once. The TCR sequence derives from a woman aged 25-40 years in good health. Sequenced material: naive CD4+ T cells from blood. The genes are TRBV28 and TRBJ1-3, with D unresolved. Here the CDR3 reads CASSYGSRNTIYF. The CDR3 DNA reads TGTGCCAGCAGTTACGGGTCCCGTAACACCATATATTTT. Variable domain in full (rest from reference TRBV28 and TRBJ1-3): DVKVTQSSRYLVKRTGEKVFLECVQDMDHENMFWYRQDPGLGLRLIYFSYDVKMKEKGDIPEGYSVSREKKERFSLILESASTNQTSMYLCASSYGSRNTIYFGEGSWLTVV.